These 30 T cell receptor beta chains were sequenced from one sample in a study of T cell repertoires in ileal Crohn's disease. Generated by immunoSEQ multiplex PCR, the TCRdb table keeps only in-frame clones and is missing some. The sample holds 5,500 to 7,000 clones, over 80% seen once. Specimen: ileal tissue. Source of these receptors: an adult with Crohn's disease.

This clone occurred a few times. The chain uses TRBV5-6 and TRBJ2-7, with 11 bases fitting TRBD1. The V segment lost 3 bases and the J segment 7 bases; nucleotides outside the gene matches: 6. CDR3 length: 14 residues. The germline V gene encodes CDR1 SGHDT and CDR2 YYEEEE. The DNA for the CDR3 is TGTGCCAGCAGCTCGGACAGGGGGCCTGAGGAGCAGTACTTC. Its translation is CASSSDRGPEEQYF.

The J gene is TRBJ1-2, the V gene TRBV2; a weak D match, TRBD1 (6 bases). Between the trimmed V and J ends, which lost 6 bases and 6 bases, there was a span of 11 bases. The CDR3 consists of 12 residues. Germline V CDR1 and CDR2: SNHLY, FYNNEI. This CDR3 is CASSTGLHGYTF. The CDR3 DNA follows: TGTGCCAGCAGCACAGGGTTACATGGCTACACCTTC.

The rearrangement uses TRBV5-4 and TRBJ1-2; D is uncertain. CDR1 SGHNT and CDR2 YYREEE come from the germline V gene (reference sequence). V was shortened by 7 bases and J by 8 bases, with 18 bases between the two germline ends. The length of the CDR3 is 13 residues. The CDR3 nucleotides read TGTGCCAGCCTATTTTTCGGGGTTGACGGCTACACCTTC. Protein sequence: CASLFFGVDGYTF.

CDR3 coding DNA: TGTGCCAGCAGCCTAGGAGGGCAATTTAACTATGGCTACACCTTC. Its translation: CASSLGGQFNYGYTF. This chain connects TRBV28 to TRBJ1-2, with no clear D. Germline CDR1 is MDHEN and CDR2 is SYDVKM. This CDR3 comprises 15 residues. V was trimmed by 6 bases and J by 1 base, leaving 15 bases between them.

This clone was seen more than once but under ten times. This chain connects TRBV28 to TRBJ2-1; D is unclear. This CDR3 spans 13 amino acids. The V end was cut by 3 bases, the J end by 8 bases, with 11 bases between. The germline V gene encodes CDR1 MDHEN and CDR2 SYDVKM. In DNA form, the CDR3 reads TGTGCCAGCAGTTTCCCGCCTAGGGATGAGCAGTTCTTC. Protein product: CASSFPPRDEQFF.

CDR3 coding DNA: TGTGCCAGCAGTTTAGCGGGGGGCACCTACAATGAGCAGTTCTTC. This encodes CASSLAGGTYNEQFF. The rearrangement joins TRBV28 to TRBJ2-1; 8 bases line up with TRBD2. The germline V gene encodes CDR1 MDHEN and CDR2 SYDVKM. With V trimmed by 2 bases and J by 2 bases, 2 bases remained unmatched. The CDR3 is made up of 15 amino acids.

The chain has TRBV7-9 and TRBJ1-2, with a weak D call TRBD1 (5 bases). The V gene lost 3 bases and the J gene lost 8 bases, with 16 bases spanning the gap. This CDR3 has 14 residues. CDR1 and CDR2 from the germline V gene are SEHNR and FQNEAQ (reference sequence). The CDR3 loop is CASSFTRGSGGYTF. CDR3 bases: TGTGCCAGCAGCTTCACGCGGGGGAGTGGGGGCTACACCTTC.

V and J are TRBV29-1 and TRBJ2-1; 11 bases map to TRBD2. This CDR3 has 18 amino acids. V trimming: 5 bases; J trimming: 0 bases; junction bases outside the gene matches: 12. Germline CDR1 and CDR2: SQVTM and ANQGSEA. This CDR3 reads CSVPRLAGSRSSYNEQFF. The CDR3 region has the DNA TGCAGCGTTCCTCGACTAGCGGGGAGCCGTAGCTCCTACAATGAGCAGTTCTTC.

As for this clone: Different DNA sequences within this sample yield the same CDR3. This chain links TRBV7-2 with TRBJ1-3, with 7 bases aligning to TRBD1. CDR1 and CDR2 (germline): SGHTA, FQGNSA. Losses at the gene ends were 5 bases for V and 4 bases for J; bases not matched to a gene: 8. This CDR3 comprises 15 residues. CDR3 residues: CASSARQGSGNTIYF. The CDR3, as DNA: TGTGCCAGCAGCGCTCGACAGGGCTCCGGAAACACCATATATTTT.

This clone has only one observation. The J gene is TRBJ1-2, the V gene TRBV6-1, with D uncertain. Germline values: CDR1 MNHNS, CDR2 SASEGT. V gave up 3 bases and J gave up 7 bases, with 12 bases separating them. The CDR3 loop spans 13 amino acids. The CDR3 loop reads CASSDPGAAGYTF. DNA of the CDR3: TGTGCCAGCAGTGATCCAGGTGCCGCTGGCTACACCTTC.

V gene TRBV28 combines with J gene TRBJ2-7; D may be TRBD1 (6 bases). This CDR3 comprises 13 residues. Germline CDR1 and CDR2: MDHEN and SYDVKM. V shed 6 bases and J shed 3 bases, with 12 bases lying between them. CDR3 sequence reads: CASRGTPSYEQYF. In DNA, the CDR3 is TGTGCCAGCAGGGGGACACCCAGCTACGAGCAGTACTTC.

The chain joins TRBV2 to TRBJ1-5; tentatively, D is TRBD1 (5 bases). Germline V gene sequence: CDR1 SNHLY, CDR2 FYNNEI. The CDR3 covers 13 residues. V lost 6 bases and J lost 3, with 9 bases in between. This CDR3 is CASSRQINQPQHF. In DNA, the CDR3 is TGTGCCAGCAGCCGACAGATCAATCAGCCCCAGCATTTT.

The rearrangement links TRBV5-1 to TRBJ2-7; D gene ambiguous. The length of the CDR3 is 14 residues. Germline lookup yields CDR1 SGHRS and CDR2 YFSETQ. Deletions cut 1 base from V and 5 bases from J, with 13 bases between. DNA for the CDR3: TGCGCCAGCAGCTTGCAGAGCGCTGATAACGAGCAGTACTTC. Translated: CASSLQSADNEQYF.

This chain joins TRBV30 and TRBJ1-5; the match to TRBD1 covers 8 bases. With 5 bases clipped from V and 4 bases from J, the junction kept 7 bases outside the gene matches. This CDR3 has 14 amino acids. Germline V lookup: CDR1 GTSNPN, CDR2 SVGIG (reference sequence). The CDR3 DNA reads as TGTGCCTGGGCCCCCGGGACAGGAAATCAGCCCCAGCATTTT. This gives the protein CAWAPGTGNQPQHF.

This chain uses TRBV28 with TRBJ2-7, with a possible D match to TRBD2 (7 bases). The V and J ends lost 5 bases and 2 bases respectively, with 19 bases between them. Per the germline V gene, CDR1 is MDHEN and CDR2 is SYDVKM. The CDR3 is made up of 16 amino acids. The CDR3 spells CASSTAGAHAPYEQYF. In DNA form, the CDR3 reads TGTGCCAGCAGTACGGCGGGGGCACATGCCCCCTACGAGCAGTACTTC.

In its sample, this clone was seen a few times. The chain recombines TRBV5-1 with TRBJ2-7, with D tentatively TRBD1 (6 bases). The ends were cut back, 0 bases at V and 3 bases at J, with 13 bases in the middle. In germline, CDR1 is SGHRS, CDR2 YFSETQ. The CDR3 length is 15 residues. The CDR3 DNA reads TGCGCCAGCAGCTTGGCTCCGACAGGAAGCTACGAGCAGTACTTC. Its translation is CASSLAPTGSYEQYF. The full variable domain, completed using reference TRBV5-1 and TRBJ2-7, is KAGVTQTPRYLIKTRGQQVTLSCSPISGHRSVSWYQQTPGQGLQFLFEYFSETQRNKGNFPGRFSGRQFSNSRSEMNVSTLELGDSALYLCASSLAPTGSYEQYFGPGTRLTVT.

The chain has TRBV5-3 and TRBJ1-3, with D uncertain. TRBV5-3 counts as an open reading frame of uncertain function. The CDR3 runs 15 residues. The V and J ends lost 5 bases and 0 bases respectively, with 12 bases between them. CDR3 in amino acids: CARRIGRLSGNTIYF. Here the CDR3 DNA reads TGTGCCAGAAGAATAGGACGGCTCTCTGGAAACACCATATATTTT.

The chain uses TRBV7-8 and TRBJ1-4; no clear D gene. Germline CDR1 is SGHVS and CDR2 is FQNEAQ. Trimming removed 1 base from V and 4 bases from J, with 4 bases in between. This CDR3 contains 13 residues. CDR3 in DNA: TGTGCCAGCAGCTTAGTAGGTAATGAAAAACTGTTTTTT. Encoded protein: CASSLVGNEKLFF.

This clone was seen a few times. This sequence joins TRBV5-1 and TRBJ1-1, with a weak D call TRBD1 (5 bases). The CDR3 consists of 14 residues. The V gene lost 4 bases and the J gene lost 1 base, with 11 bases spanning the gap. CDR1 and CDR2 (germline): SGHRS, YFSETQ. The CDR3 is CASSRRGSNTEAFF. CDR3 coding DNA: TGCGCCAGCAGCAGGAGGGGATCGAACACTGAAGCTTTCTTT.

The J gene is TRBJ1-6, the V gene TRBV4-3; D is perhaps TRBD1 (6 bases). This CDR3 contains 15 residues. The ends were cut back, 1 base at V and 11 bases at J, with 15 bases in the middle. The germline CDR1 and CDR2 sequences are LGHNA and YSLEER. CDR3 in amino acids: CASSQAHGSGAPLHF. The CDR3 DNA sequence: TGCGCCAGCAGCCAAGCCCATGGTTCAGGGGCACCCCTCCACTTT.

The chain has TRBV28 and TRBJ1-3; weak D call: TRBD1 (6 bases). V dropped 11 bases and J dropped 4 bases, with 18 bases sitting between them. The length of the CDR3 is 14 residues. Germline loops: CDR1 MDHEN, CDR2 SYDVKM. The CDR3 coding sequence is TGTGCCTGCAAGACGGGGGCTGGGGGAAACACCATATATTTT. This sequence encodes CACKTGAGGNTIYF. The whole variable domain, remainder taken from reference TRBV28 and TRBJ1-3, is DVKVTQSSRYLVKRTGEKVFLECVQDMDHENMFWYRQDPGLGLRLIYFSYDVKMKEKGDIPEGYSVSREKKERFSLILESASTNQTSMYLCACKTGAGGNTIYFGEGSWLTVV.

This clone was seen once. The genes are TRBV6-1 and TRBJ1-4; no reliable D call. The CDR3 has 15 residues. V gave up 7 bases and J gave up 0 bases, with 12 bases separating them. Germline assignment: CDR1 MNHNS and CDR2 SASEGT. DNA of the CDR3: TGTGCCAGCAACCAAGGACCGGCAACTAATGAAAAACTGTTTTTT. Amino acids: CASNQGPATNEKLFF.

Only one count was recorded for this clone. The J gene is TRBJ2-7, the V gene TRBV7-2; D is undetermined. Trimming took 1 base from V and 3 from J, leaving 7 bases between them. This CDR3 comprises 13 residues. Looked up from germline, CDR1 is SGHTA and CDR2 is FQGNSA. The CDR3, as DNA: TGTGCCAGCAGCTTAGACCACAGCTACGAGCAGTACTTC. As protein: CASSLDHSYEQYF. Full variable domain (rest looked up from reference TRBV7-2 and TRBJ2-7): GAGVSQSPSNKVTEKGKDVELRCDPISGHTALYWYRQSLGQGLEFLIYFQGNSAPDKSGLPSDRFSAERTGGSVSTLTIQRTQQEDSAVYLCASSLDHSYEQYFGPGTRLTVT.

The chain combines TRBV4-3 with TRBJ2-2, with D possibly matching TRBD2 (5 bases). This CDR3 spans 16 amino acids. Trimming left V 0 bases short and J 1 base short, with 9 bases between. Germline V gene lookup returns CDR1 LGHNA and CDR2 YSLEER. The CDR3 is CASSQDSGLNTGELFF. The DNA for the CDR3 is TGCGCCAGCAGCCAAGACAGCGGACTGAACACCGGGGAGCTGTTTTTT.

The genes are TRBV5-6 and TRBJ2-1, with D unclear. CDR3 length equals 11 residues. Deletions cut 2 bases from V and 6 bases from J, with 3 bases between. CDR1 SGHDT and CDR2 YYEEEE come from the germline V gene. CDR3 protein: CASSFGNEQFF. The CDR3 DNA is TGTGCCAGCAGCTTTGGCAATGAGCAGTTCTTC.

This clone was seen a few times. This chain uses TRBV27 with TRBJ1-1; weak D call: TRBD1 (5 bases). V dropped 2 bases and J dropped 5 bases, with 9 bases sitting between them. This CDR3 has 13 residues. Germline assignment: CDR1 MNHEY and CDR2 SMNVEV (reference sequence). The CDR3 DNA sequence: TGTGCCAGCAGTTTAATCAGGGAGACTGAAGCTTTCTTT. Translation gives CASSLIRETEAFF.

The table lists this clone with a count of one. The V gene is TRBV14, the J gene TRBJ1-1; possible D gene TRBD1, 5 bases. Between the trimmed V and J ends, which lost 4 bases and 1 base, there was a span of 16 bases. CDR1 is SGHDN, CDR2 FVKESK, per germline. The CDR3 extends over 16 amino acids. CDR3 coding DNA: TGTGCCAGCAGCCGATTTACACAGGCAAGGAACACTGAAGCTTTCTTT. Translation gives CASSRFTQARNTEAFF.

The V and J genes are TRBV7-9 and TRBJ2-7, with D tentatively TRBD1 or TRBD2 (6 bases each). V gave up 1 base and J gave up 6 bases, with 16 bases separating them. This CDR3 has 15 residues. Germline CDR1 is SEHNR and CDR2 is FQNEAQ (reference sequence). This CDR3 is CASSLVGGYFTEQYF. The CDR3 nucleotides are TGTGCCAGCAGCTTAGTAGGGGGGTATTTCACCGAGCAGTACTTC.

This chain joins TRBV7-2 and TRBJ2-1; possibly TRBD2 for D (5 bases). CDR3 length: 14 amino acids. CDR1 and CDR2 from the germline V gene are SGHTA and FQGNSA. V was trimmed by 5 bases and J by 3 bases, leaving 11 bases between them. CDR3 amino acids: CASSQSRDYNEQFF. CDR3 sequence (DNA): TGTGCCAGCAGCCAATCCCGGGACTACAATGAGCAGTTCTTC.

This clone was observed a few times. The CDR3 nucleotides are TGTAGTTATGGACAGCTCCTGAACACTGAAGCTTTCTTT. This codes for CSYGQLLNTEAFF. V and J are TRBV6-1 and TRBJ1-1, with a tentative D call TRBD1 (6 bases). The CDR3 has 13 amino acids. Germline assignment: CDR1 MNHNS and CDR2 SASEGT.